The clone carrying this T cell receptor (beta chain) was observed many times. Its antigen is not known. The data stem from a study of neurological immune-mediated disorders. The cDNA was generated by 5'RACE with 10-nucleotide random UMIs. A single record per CDR3 protein comes from TCRdb applying MiXCR to the 5' RACE reads. The data show tens of thousands of distinct CDR3 sequences, 2.5% seen once. The unsorted libraries were prepared from 2 million PBMCs (stored at -80 C). Points from the study as a whole: Patients with HTLV-1-associated myelopathy showed the most TCR clonal expansion. Those with multiple sclerosis showed the least, falling below healthy controls. Phylogenetic grouping placed 18 of 34 multiple sclerosis patients' repertoires in one related-CDR3 cluster, a possible signature.

CDR1 and CDR2 from the germline V gene are LNHDA and SQIVND (reference sequence). With V trimmed by 5 bases and J by 7 bases, 9 bases remained unmatched. CDR3 length: 14 residues. This chain uses TRBV19 with TRBJ1-1, with 8 bases identical to TRBD1. This clonotype was obtained from a man aged 45-60 years with multiple sclerosis. Sequencing was done on a sample of PBMCs. CDR3 DNA sequence: TGTGCCAGTAGTTTCGGGACAGGCGCGATTGAAGCTTTCTTT. It translates to CASSFGTGAIEAFF. Supplemented by reference TRBV19 and TRBJ1-1, the full variable domain reads DGGITQSPKYLFRKEGQNVTLSCEQNLNHDAMYWYRQDPGQGLRLIYYSQIVNDFQKGDIAEGYSVSREKKESFPLTVTSAQKNPTAFYLCASSFGTGAIEAFFGQGTRLTVV.